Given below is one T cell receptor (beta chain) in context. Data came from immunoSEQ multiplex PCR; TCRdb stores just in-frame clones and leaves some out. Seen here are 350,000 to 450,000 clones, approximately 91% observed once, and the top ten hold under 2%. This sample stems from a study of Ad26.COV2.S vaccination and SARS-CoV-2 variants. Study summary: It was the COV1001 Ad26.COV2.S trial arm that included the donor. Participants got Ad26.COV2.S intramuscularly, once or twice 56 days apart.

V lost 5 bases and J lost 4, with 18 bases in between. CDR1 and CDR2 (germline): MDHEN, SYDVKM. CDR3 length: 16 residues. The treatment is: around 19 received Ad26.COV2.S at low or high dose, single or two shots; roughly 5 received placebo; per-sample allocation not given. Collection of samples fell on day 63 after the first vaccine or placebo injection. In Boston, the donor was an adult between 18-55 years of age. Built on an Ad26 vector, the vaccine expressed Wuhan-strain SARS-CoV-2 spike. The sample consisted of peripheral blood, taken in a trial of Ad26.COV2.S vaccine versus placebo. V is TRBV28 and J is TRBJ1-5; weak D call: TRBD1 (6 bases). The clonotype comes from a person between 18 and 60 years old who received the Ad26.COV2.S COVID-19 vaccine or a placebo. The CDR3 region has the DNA TGTGCCAGCAGTCAAGGGGGGCGCGGGAGAAATCAGCCCCAGCATTTT. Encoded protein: CASSQGGRGRNQPQHF.